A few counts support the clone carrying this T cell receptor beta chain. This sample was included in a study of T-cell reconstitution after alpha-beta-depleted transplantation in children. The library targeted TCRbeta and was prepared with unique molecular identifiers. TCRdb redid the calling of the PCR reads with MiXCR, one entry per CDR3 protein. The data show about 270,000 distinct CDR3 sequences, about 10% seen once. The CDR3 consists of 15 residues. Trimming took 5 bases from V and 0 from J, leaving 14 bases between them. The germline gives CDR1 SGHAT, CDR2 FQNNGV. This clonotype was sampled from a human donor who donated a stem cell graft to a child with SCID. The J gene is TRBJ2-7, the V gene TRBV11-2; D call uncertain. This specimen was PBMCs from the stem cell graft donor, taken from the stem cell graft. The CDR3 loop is CASSPQDGRSYEQYF. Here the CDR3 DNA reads TGTGCCAGCAGCCCCCAGGACGGACGCTCCTACGAGCAGTACTTC.